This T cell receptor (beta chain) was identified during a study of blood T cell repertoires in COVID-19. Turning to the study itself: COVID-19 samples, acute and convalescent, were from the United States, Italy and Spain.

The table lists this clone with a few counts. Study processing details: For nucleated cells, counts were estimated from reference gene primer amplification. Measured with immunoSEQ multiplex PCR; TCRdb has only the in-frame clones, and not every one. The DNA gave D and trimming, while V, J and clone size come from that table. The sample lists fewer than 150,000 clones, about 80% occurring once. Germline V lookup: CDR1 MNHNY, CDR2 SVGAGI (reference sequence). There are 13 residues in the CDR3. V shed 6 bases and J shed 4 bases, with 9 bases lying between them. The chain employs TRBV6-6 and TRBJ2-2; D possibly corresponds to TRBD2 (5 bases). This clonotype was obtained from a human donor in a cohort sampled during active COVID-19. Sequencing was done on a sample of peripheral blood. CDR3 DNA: TGTGCCAGCAGCCCCGGGGTCACCGGGGAGCTGTTTTTT. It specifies CASSPGVTGELFF.